Shown below are 22 T cell receptor beta chains from a single sample sequenced in a study of T cell responses to AZD1222 COVID-19 vaccine. The table came from immunoSEQ multiplex PCR; TCRdb's copy has only in-frame clones and leaves some out. The sample lists under 100,000 clones, about 92% occurring once. Sequencing was performed on peripheral blood, taken 28 days after the second AZD1222 dose. The receptors shown here come from an adult who received the AZD1222 COVID-19 vaccine.

This chain links TRBV9 with TRBJ1-4, with a tentative D call TRBD1 (5 bases). The V and J ends lost 3 bases and 8 bases respectively, with 20 bases between them. The CDR3 sequence is 16 residues long. Per the germline V gene, CDR1 is SGDLS and CDR2 is YYNGEE. DNA of the CDR3: TGTGCCAGCAGCGAGTACGGCGGGACCACCGGGGAAAAACTGTTTTTT. Encoded protein: CASSEYGGTTGEKLFF.

This clone was counted once. This sequence joins TRBV3-1 (or the pseudogene TRBV3-2) and TRBJ2-5; possibly TRBD1 or TRBD2 for D (6 bases each). Looked up from germline, CDR1 is LGHDT and CDR2 is YNNKEL (reference sequence). V was trimmed by 1 base and J by 5 bases, leaving 11 bases between them. The CDR3 covers 14 residues. The CDR3 protein is CASSQGLGGETQYF. The CDR3 DNA reads TGTGCCAGCAGCCAAGGACTAGGGGGGGAGACCCAGTACTTC.

This chain uses TRBV12-3 or TRBV12-4 with TRBJ1-5; the D is unclear. This CDR3 contains 13 residues. V dropped 8 bases and J dropped 4 bases, with 12 bases sitting between them. CDR3 loop: CASGRVLNQPQHF. CDR3 DNA: TGTGCCAGCGGACGTGTTCTTAATCAGCCCCAGCATTTT.

The CDR3 DNA is TGTGCCAGCAGCTTGATGGGGACAGGGGACGAAAAACTGTTTTTT. It codes for CASSLMGTGDEKLFF. This chain connects TRBV5-8 to TRBJ1-4, with 10 positions matching TRBD1. V dropped 1 base and J dropped 8; count of bases not matched to a gene: 5. This CDR3 has 15 residues. The germline V gene has CDR1 SGHTS and CDR2 YDEGEE.

The chain uses TRBV30 and TRBJ2-2, with D possibly TRBD2 on 5 matching bases. The V and J ends lost 3 bases and 6 bases respectively, with 8 bases between them. The CDR3 contains 12 residues. CDR1 is GTSNPN, CDR2 SVGIG, per germline (reference sequence). CDR3 nucleotides: TGTGCCTGGAGCCCGGGGTCCGGGGAGCTGTTTTTT. Protein: CAWSPGSGELFF. Full variable domain (remainder filled in from reference TRBV30 and TRBJ2-2): SQTIHQWPATLVQPVGSPLSLECTVEGTSNPNLYWYRQAAGRGLQLLFYSVGIGQISSEVPQNLSASRPQDRQFILSSKKLLLSDSGFYLCAWSPGSGELFFGEGSRLTVL.

The V gene is TRBV7-9, the J gene TRBJ2-3; D unclear. The CDR3 length is 13 residues. Germline V CDR1 and CDR2: SEHNR, FQNEAQ (reference sequence). V was trimmed by 5 bases and J by 2 bases, leaving 8 bases between them. The DNA for the CDR3 is TGTGCCAGCAGCGAACCGGACACAGATACGCAGTATTTT. Encoded protein: CASSEPDTDTQYF.

The J gene is TRBJ2-1, the V gene TRBV4-3; unclear D gene. The V gene's germline CDR1 is LGHNA and CDR2 YSLEER. V gave up 0 bases and J gave up 13 bases, with 16 bases separating them. The CDR3 is 14 residues long. CDR3 protein: CASSQEWAAPTQFF. CDR3 in DNA: TGCGCCAGCAGCCAAGAGTGGGCAGCCCCGACCCAGTTCTTC.

CDR3 sequence: CASSDFRDSTYEQYF. Here the CDR3 DNA reads TGTGCCAGCAGCGATTTCCGGGACAGCACCTACGAGCAGTACTTC. The chain combines TRBV27 with TRBJ2-7, with 7 bases aligning to TRBD1. Germline V gene lookup returns CDR1 MNHEY and CDR2 SMNVEV (reference sequence). Trimming at V came to 6 bases and at J to 2 bases, leaving 10 bases not matched to a gene. CDR3 length equals 15 residues.

This chain links TRBV27 with TRBJ1-2, with TRBD1 identical over 11 bases. Germline CDR1 MNHEY, CDR2 SMNVEV (reference sequence). The junction had 6 bases not matched to a gene; V was cut back by 5 bases and J by 7 bases. This CDR3 has 14 residues. CDR3 residues: CASSLGQGVGGYTF. Written as DNA, the CDR3 is TGTGCCAGCAGTCTGGGACAGGGGGTCGGTGGCTACACCTTC.

The chain uses TRBV5-1 and TRBJ2-2; 7 bases align to TRBD2. Germline V gene sequence: CDR1 SGHRS, CDR2 YFSETQ. V dropped 0 bases and J dropped 4; count of bases not matched to a gene: 9. The CDR3 is 17 amino acids. The CDR3 is CASSLAGGTEGTGELFF. The CDR3 DNA follows: TGCGCCAGCAGCTTGGCCGGGGGGACGGAGGGCACCGGGGAGCTGTTTTTT.

The chain is built from TRBV28 and TRBJ2-5; D is perhaps TRBD1 (5 bases). V was clipped by 4 bases and J by 4 bases, with 13 bases between them. CDR3 length: 14 residues. The germline V gene has CDR1 MDHEN and CDR2 SYDVKM. In DNA form, the CDR3 reads TGTGCCAGCAGTTCAGCAGGGAATCTAGAGACCCAGTACTTC. It codes for CASSSAGNLETQYF.

J is TRBJ2-1 and V is TRBV7-2; TRBD2 matches at 8 bases. This CDR3 comprises 15 residues. The germline V gene has CDR1 SGHTA and CDR2 FQGNSA. The junction had 10 bases not matched to a gene; V was cut back by 4 bases and J by 8 bases. The CDR3 nucleotides are TGTGCCAGCAGCTCCCAGGTTCTAGCGGGCGATGAGCAGTTCTTC. Its protein product is CASSSQVLAGDEQFF.

The CDR3 DNA reads as TGTGCCAGCAGCATGGGGCTAGCGGTCTACGAGCAGTACTTC. This codes for CASSMGLAVYEQYF. The chain has TRBV6-6 and TRBJ2-7; 7 bases line up with TRBD2. This CDR3 contains 14 residues. Germline V gene lookup returns CDR1 MNHNY and CDR2 SVGAGI (reference sequence). V dropped 6 bases and J dropped 3; count of bases not matched to a gene: 8.

V is TRBV27 and J is TRBJ1-2; 8 bases are shared with TRBD1. With V trimmed by 1 base and J by 2 bases, 6 bases remained unmatched. Germline assignment: CDR1 MNHEY and CDR2 SMNVEV (reference sequence). CDR3 length: 16 residues. The CDR3 region has the DNA TGTGCCAGCAGTTTATTTCCGGCAGGGGGCAACTATGGCTACACCTTC. Amino acid sequence: CASSLFPAGGNYGYTF.

This chain uses TRBV11-1 with TRBJ1-1; 9 nucleotides agree with TRBD1. The CDR3 length is 13 residues. The ends lost 5 bases at V and 11 bases at J; junction bases unmatched: 9. The germline gives CDR1 SGHAT, CDR2 FQDESV (reference sequence). CDR3 in amino acids: CASSRNYRGQAFF. In DNA form, the CDR3 reads TGTGCCAGCAGCCGAAACTACAGGGGGCAGGCTTTCTTT. The whole variable domain, remainder taken from reference TRBV11-1 and TRBJ1-1, is EAEVAQSPRYKITEKSQAVAFWCDPISGHATLYWYRQILGQGPELLVQFQDESVVDDSQLPKDRFSAERLKGVDSTLKIQPAELGDSAMYLCASSRNYRGQAFFGQGTRLTVV.

This chain uses TRBV5-1 with TRBJ2-3, with no clear D. Trimming took 3 bases from V and 2 from J, leaving 10 bases between them. The length of the CDR3 is 14 residues. CDR1 and CDR2 from the germline V gene are SGHRS and YFSETQ. In DNA form, the CDR3 reads TGCGCCAGCAGCTCCACACCCGCCACAGATACGCAGTATTTT. Translated: CASSSTPATDTQYF.

The chain employs TRBV4-3 and TRBJ2-7, with D possibly called TRBD1 or TRBD2 (5 bases each). CDR3 size: 15 residues. Germline lookup yields CDR1 LGHNA and CDR2 YSLEER. V was pared by 0 bases and J by 4 bases, with 13 bases between. In DNA form, the CDR3 reads TGCGCCAGCAGCCAAGAGGTCAGGGAGAGGTACGAGCAGTACTTC. Translation gives CASSQEVRERYEQYF.

The chain is built from TRBV5-4 and TRBJ2-2; D perhaps matches TRBD1 (6 bases). Per the germline V gene, CDR1 is SGHNT and CDR2 is YYREEE (reference sequence). The CDR3 contains 17 residues. V was clipped by 1 base and J by 0 bases, with 13 bases between them. CDR3 loop: CASSLPRGSTNTGELFF. The CDR3 DNA is TGTGCCAGCAGCTTGCCCAGGGGATCAACGAACACCGGGGAGCTGTTTTTT. Variable domain in full (rest from reference TRBV5-4 and TRBJ2-2): ETGVTQSPTHLIKTRGQQVTLRCSSQSGHNTVSWYQQALGQGPQFIFQYYREEENGRGNFPPRFSGLQFPNYSSELNVNALELDDSALYLCASSLPRGSTNTGELFFGEGSRLTVL.

V gene TRBV5-6 combines with J gene TRBJ1-2, with TRBD1 matching over 11 bases. Germline V gene lookup returns CDR1 SGHDT and CDR2 YYEEEE. There are 16 residues in the CDR3. The V segment lost 2 bases and the J segment 6 bases; nucleotides outside the gene matches: 9. CDR3 sequence (DNA): TGTGCCAGCAGCTTCATCGAGTGGACAGGGGGCGATGGCTACACCTTC. This gives the protein CASSFIEWTGGDGYTF.

The V call is TRBV6-6, the J call TRBJ2-1; D unclear. From germline, CDR1 is MNHNY and CDR2 SVGAGI (reference sequence). Trimming shortened V by 6 bases and J by 0 bases, and 15 bases separated the two germline ends. CDR3 length equals 16 residues. The CDR3 reads CASSTLKGSSYNEQFF. CDR3 bases: TGTGCCAGCAGCACCCTGAAGGGTAGCTCCTACAATGAGCAGTTCTTC.

The chain links TRBV9 to TRBJ2-7; D perhaps matches TRBD2 (5 bases). Per germline, CDR1 SGDLS and CDR2 YYNGEE. The CDR3 runs to 17 residues. V was shortened by 0 bases and J by 2 bases, with 18 bases between the two germline ends. CDR3 loop: CASSVERAGRHTYEQYV. CDR3 nucleotides: TGTGCCAGCAGCGTAGAGAGGGCCGGGCGCCATACCTACGAGCAGTACGTC.

The chain uses TRBV3-1 (or the pseudogene TRBV3-2) and TRBJ2-5, with D unclear. Trimming took 1 base from V and 5 from J, leaving 11 bases between them. The CDR3 consists of 14 residues. Germline values: CDR1 LGHDT, CDR2 YNNKEL (reference sequence). The CDR3 region is CASSQGWSWETQYF. Here the CDR3 DNA reads TGTGCCAGCAGCCAAGGATGGAGTTGGGAGACCCAGTACTTC.